The text below deals with one TCR beta chain. The data stem from a study of T cell repertoires in cytomegalovirus infection. Germline CDR1 is KGHSH and CDR2 is LQKENI. Unmatched junction bases numbered 9, after V lost 3 bases and J lost 5 bases. The length of the CDR3 is 17 residues. One entry per CDR3 protein results from TCRdb running MiXCR on the reads. The sample holds about 740,000 distinct CDR3 sequences, 35% seen once. Input material: PBMCs. This rearrangement joins TRBV18 to TRBJ2-5, with 13 bases that match TRBD2. This TCR was sampled from a human donor in good health (CMV status not recorded). Some clones in this sample may be carry-over from other donors' samples. The CDR3 is CASSPWTSGRTAETQYF. In DNA form, the CDR3 reads TGTGCCAGCTCACCTTGGACTAGCGGGAGAACGGCGGAGACCCAGTACTTC. The full variable domain, with the rest looked up from reference TRBV18 and TRBJ2-5, is NAGVMQNPRHLVRRRGQEARLRCSPMKGHSHVYWYRQLPEEGLKFMVYLQKENIIDESGMPKERFSAEFPKEGPSILRIQQVVRGDSAAYFCASSPWTSGRTAETQYFGPGTRLLVL.